A single count supports the clone carrying this T cell receptor (beta chain). Per the original methods: Nucleated cell number was recorded as an estimate derived from reference gene primer amplification. Repertoires were generated with immunoSEQ multiplex PCR, while TCRdb's copy carries only in-frame clones and drops some. For V, J and clone size, that table is used; D and trimming come from the DNA. The repertoire holds 200,000 or so clones, with roughly four fifths as singletons. Germline V gives CDR1 LGHDT, CDR2 YNNKEL (reference sequence). This CDR3 has 15 residues. V was shortened by 0 bases and J by 5 bases, with 10 bases between the two germline ends. The sample comes from a study of blood T cell repertoires in COVID-19. On the study more broadly: Specimens from acute and convalescent COVID-19 originated in the United States, Italy and Spain.

The rearrangement uses TRBV3-1 (or the pseudogene TRBV3-2) and TRBJ1-4; tentatively, D is TRBD1 (6 bases). The sample consisted of peripheral blood. The TCR comes from a woman aged 55-69 years with acute or convalescent COVID-19. CDR3 region: CASSQEQGTNEKLFF. The CDR3 DNA is TGTGCCAGCAGCCAAGAGCAGGGGACGAATGAAAAACTGTTTTTT.